These 16 T cell receptor beta chains came from one sample sequenced in a study of beta chain features in type 1 diabetes. Since all of the isolated RNA was reverse transcribed, expressed TCRB transcripts were what got sequenced. TCRdb keeps only in-frame clones here, not all; method: immunoSEQ multiplex PCR. The table records about 230,000 clones, 7.5% to 10% of them present only once. Material: naive CD4+ T cells from blood. The source of these receptors is a woman between 18 and 29 years old in good health.

CDR3 residues: CASSDEGIGEQYF. CDR3 DNA sequence: TGTGCCAGCAGTGACGAGGGTATCGGTGAGCAGTACTTC. The genes are TRBV2 and TRBJ2-7, with a weak D call TRBD2 (5 bases). Trimming removed 3 bases from V and 7 bases from J, with 13 bases in between. There are 13 residues in the CDR3. The germline V gene has CDR1 SNHLY and CDR2 FYNNEI.

This clone was recorded a few times. The V and J genes are TRBV30 and TRBJ1-2; no clear D gene. Trimming left V 5 bases short and J 8 bases short, with 18 bases between. Per the germline V gene, CDR1 is GTSNPN and CDR2 is SVGIG (reference sequence). The CDR3 runs 13 residues. In DNA, the CDR3 is TGTGCCTGGGTTCGGGAAGCCCATCTGGGCTACACCTTC. Translation gives CAWVREAHLGYTF.

The J gene is TRBJ2-5, the V gene TRBV18; 11 bases agree with TRBD1. CDR1 is KGHSH and CDR2 is LQKENI in the germline V gene. With 3 bases clipped from V and 5 bases from J, the junction kept 5 bases outside the gene matches. This CDR3 has 15 residues. This CDR3 is CASSPGTGGVETQYF. DNA of the CDR3: TGTGCCAGCTCACCTGGGACAGGGGGAGTGGAGACCCAGTACTTC.

This chain connects TRBV28 to TRBJ2-2, with D possibly TRBD1 on 6 matching bases. V lost 5 bases and J lost 5, with 15 bases in between. The germline gives CDR1 MDHEN, CDR2 SYDVKM. The CDR3 is made up of 15 amino acids. CDR3 DNA sequence: TGTGCCAGCAGTGATTGGGGGCAGGGGACCGGGGAGCTGTTTTTT. Its protein is CASSDWGQGTGELFF. Full variable domain (rest looked up from reference TRBV28 and TRBJ2-2): DVKVTQSSRYLVKRTGEKVFLECVQDMDHENMFWYRQDPGLGLRLIYFSYDVKMKEKGDIPEGYSVSREKKERFSLILESASTNQTSMYLCASSDWGQGTGELFFGEGSRLTVL.

The chain couples TRBV6-5 to TRBJ1-4; the D gene is possibly TRBD1 (5 bases). There are 15 residues in the CDR3. CDR1 and CDR2 from the germline V gene are MNHEY and SVGAGI. The V gene lost 6 bases and the J gene lost 1 base, with 12 bases spanning the gap. CDR3 amino acids: CASSPDSRTNEKLFF. CDR3 DNA sequence: TGTGCCAGCAGCCCTGACAGTAGAACTAATGAAAAACTGTTTTTT.

The V call is TRBV6-5, the J call TRBJ2-7; 7 bases map to TRBD2. Germline V gene data show CDR1 as MNHEY and CDR2 as SVGAGI. The CDR3 has 14 residues. Germline trimming cut 2 bases from V and 3 bases from J; bases unmatched to any gene: 4. CDR3 DNA sequence: TGTGCCAGCAGTTACCGGGACTATTACTACGAGCAGTACTTC. Translating it yields CASSYRDYYYEQYF.

This rearrangement joins TRBV6-5 to TRBJ1-2; 8 bases map to TRBD1. The CDR3 has 12 amino acids. With 5 bases clipped from V and 8 bases from J, the junction kept 4 bases outside the gene matches. Germline loops: CDR1 MNHEY, CDR2 SVGAGI. As DNA, the CDR3 is TGTGCCAGCAGTGGCAGACAGGGGGGCTACACCTTC. Translating it yields CASSGRQGGYTF.

This clone was picked up a small number of times. The chain uses TRBV5-1 and TRBJ1-1; D might be TRBD1 (6 bases). Germline V gene lookup returns CDR1 SGHRS and CDR2 YFSETQ. V lost 0 bases to trimming and J lost 6 bases, with 21 bases between them. The CDR3 consists of 17 residues. This CDR3 reads CASSLGPGQQKASEAFF. The CDR3, as DNA: TGCGCCAGCAGCTTGGGCCCCGGACAGCAAAAGGCGTCTGAAGCTTTCTTT.

This clone turned up a few times. The junction departs from the called germline gene at one end, perhaps through a read error. This chain links TRBV6-1 with TRBJ2-7, with D hard to call. There are 16 residues in the CDR3. In germline, CDR1 is MNHNS, CDR2 SASEGT. DNA for the CDR3: TGTGCCATCAGTGACACCGGCAGGCCGGACTCCTACGAGCAGTACTTC. It yields the protein CAISDTGRPDSYEQYF.

The chain couples TRBV2 to TRBJ2-5; 9 positions agree with TRBD1. CDR3 length: 13 amino acids. Trimming took 10 bases from V and 6 from J; bases not matched to a gene: 9. From germline, CDR1 is SNHLY and CDR2 FYNNEI. The CDR3: CATNRGQGQTQYF. CDR3 bases: TGTGCCACAAACCGGGGACAGGGACAGACCCAGTACTTC.

This chain links TRBV2 with TRBJ1-1, with 7 positions matching TRBD1. Germline-derived CDR1 and CDR2 are SNHLY and FYNNEI. Losses at the gene ends were 4 bases for V and 4 bases for J; bases not matched to a gene: 15. This CDR3 spans 17 amino acids. The CDR3 region has the DNA TGTGCCAGCAGTGGGGGGACAGCTGGTCGGGGGATCACTGAAGCTTTCTTT. Translated: CASSGGTAGRGITEAFF.

The chain carries TRBV28 and TRBJ2-1; D may be TRBD2 (5 bases). The CDR3 length is 13 residues. The germline gives CDR1 MDHEN, CDR2 SYDVKM. Trimming left V 3 bases short and J 4 bases short, with 7 bases between. The CDR3 bases are TGTGCCAGCAGTTTTGAGCGGTACAATGAGCAGTTCTTC. Residues: CASSFERYNEQFF.

CDR3 nucleotide sequence: TGCGCCAGCAGCCAAGGAGGAACCAGGGGATTGTACGAGCAGTACTTC. As protein: CASSQGGTRGLYEQYF. The rearrangement links TRBV4-1 to TRBJ2-7; D may be TRBD1 (6 bases). The CDR3 length is 16 residues. Trimming stripped 1 base from V and 4 bases from J, with 17 bases between. From germline, CDR1 is MGHRA and CDR2 YSYEKL.

This clone has just a few counts. The gene calls are TRBV18 and TRBJ2-7, with D perhaps TRBD2 (5 bases). The V end was cut by 3 bases, the J end by 5 bases, with 23 bases between. The CDR3 consists of 17 residues. CDR1 and CDR2 (germline): KGHSH, LQKENI. The CDR3 spells CASSPLVSGNPGNEQYF. The CDR3 DNA is TGTGCCAGCTCACCCCTAGTGTCCGGGAACCCGGGGAACGAGCAGTACTTC.

The genes are TRBV25-1 and TRBJ1-1; tentative D call: TRBD1 (6 bases). V lost 6 bases, J lost 1 base, and 9 bases lay in between. The germline V gene has CDR1 MGHDK and CDR2 SYGVNS. The CDR3 runs 13 residues. The CDR3 here is CASRQGGNTEAFF. As DNA, the CDR3 is TGTGCCAGCAGACAGGGCGGGAACACTGAAGCTTTCTTT. The variable domain in full, completed from reference TRBV25-1 and TRBJ1-1, reads EADIYQTPRYLVIGTGKKITLECSQTMGHDKMYWYQQDPGMELHLIHYSYGVNSTEKGDLSSESTVSRIRTEHFPLTLESARPSHTSQYLCASRQGGNTEAFFGQGTRLTVV.

V and J are TRBV5-1 and TRBJ2-1; 12 nucleotides match TRBD1. The CDR3 length is 16 residues. Germline V gene lookup returns CDR1 SGHRS and CDR2 YFSETQ. The trim removed 4 bases at V and 9 bases at J, leaving 11 bases unmatched. The chain's CDR3 is CASSEGTGGGAGEQFF. The CDR3 nucleotides are TGCGCCAGCAGCGAAGGGACAGGGGGCGGCGCGGGTGAGCAGTTCTTC.